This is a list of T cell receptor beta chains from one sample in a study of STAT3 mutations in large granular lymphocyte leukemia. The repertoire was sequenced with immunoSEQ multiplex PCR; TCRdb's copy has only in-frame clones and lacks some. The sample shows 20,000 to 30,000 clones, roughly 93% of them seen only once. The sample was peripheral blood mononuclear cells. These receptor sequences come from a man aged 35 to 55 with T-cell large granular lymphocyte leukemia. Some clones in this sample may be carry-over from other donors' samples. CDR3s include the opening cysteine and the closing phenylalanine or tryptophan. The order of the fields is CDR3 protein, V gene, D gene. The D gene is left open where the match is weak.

CDR3 protein: CASSLDGQGNQPQHF
V gene: TRBV5-1
D gene: NA

CDR3 protein: CASSGRLAGSYEQYF
V gene: TRBV25-1
D gene: TRBD2

CDR3 protein: CASSPGPGGLYEQYF
V gene: TRBV18
D gene: NA

CDR3 protein: CASSLGQAIDEQYF
V gene: TRBV5-1
D gene: NA

CDR3 protein: CAWSQGRGHEQYF
V gene: TRBV30
D gene: NA

CDR3 protein: CASSTDQGMTLSYGYTF
V gene: TRBV5-5
D gene: NA

CDR3 protein: CASSSRGSYTEAFF
V gene: TRBV6-5
D gene: NA

CDR3 protein: CASSPGTHTSNQPQHF
V gene: TRBV7-9
D gene: NA

CDR3 protein: CASSPDRDEQYF
V gene: TRBV18
D gene: TRBD1

CDR3 protein: CASSQDLAMRFSSYEQYF
V gene: TRBV4-3
D gene: NA

CDR3 protein: CASKPGLADNEQFF
V gene: TRBV7-3
D gene: TRBD2

CDR3 protein: CASSPGTGRSGANVLTF
V gene: TRBV18
D gene: TRBD1

CDR3 protein: CASSIEPPGSEGYGYTF
V gene: TRBV19
D gene: NA

CDR3 protein: CASRAQRGGNEKLFF
V gene: TRBV28
D gene: NA

CDR3 protein: CASSVDHSNTDTQYF
V gene: TRBV9
D gene: NA

CDR3 protein: CASSFRQGVVETQYF
V gene: TRBV7-2
D gene: TRBD1

CDR3 protein: CASSQGVSGLHSYNEQFF
V gene: TRBV4-1
D gene: NA

CDR3 protein: CASSPWASRSSTDTQYF
V gene: TRBV7-3
D gene: NA

CDR3 protein: CASSHNLEGKNIQYF
V gene: TRBV4-1
D gene: NA

CDR3 protein: CASSLAHTEAFF
V gene: TRBV7-2
D gene: NA

CDR3 protein: CASSPAGQNSHNEQFF
V gene: TRBV11-2
D gene: NA

CDR3 protein: CASSQAVGRGDYEQYF
V gene: TRBV4-1
D gene: TRBD2

CDR3 protein: CASRQQPTVNTEAFF
V gene: TRBV6-5
D gene: NA

CDR3 protein: CASSYSSGVNQPQHF
V gene: TRBV6-5
D gene: NA

CDR3 protein: CASSLGQDSYGYTF
V gene: TRBV18
D gene: TRBD1

CDR3 protein: CASTKPGLATGELFF
V gene: TRBV19
D gene: NA

CDR3 protein: CASSGGRSYGYTF
V gene: TRBV18
D gene: NA

CDR3 protein: CASSQDSQSGPLHF
V gene: TRBV4-2
D gene: NA

CDR3 protein: CASSLGPNNEQFF
V gene: TRBV5-1
D gene: NA

CDR3 protein: CASSPVGESDTQYF
V gene: TRBV7-2
D gene: NA

CDR3 protein: CSAQRGGTYEQYF
V gene: TRBV29-1
D gene: TRBD2

CDR3 protein: CASSPNQGDYGYTF
V gene: TRBV5-1
D gene: TRBD1

CDR3 protein: CASSPSSSTDTQYF
V gene: TRBV7-3
D gene: NA

CDR3 protein: CASSPGGGSYEQYF
V gene: TRBV18
D gene: NA

CDR3 protein: CASSPTAGGGPGELFF
V gene: TRBV5-4
D gene: TRBD2

CDR3 protein: CASSYSPARDAGELFF
V gene: TRBV6-5
D gene: NA

CDR3 protein: CAWSRENSPLHF
V gene: TRBV30
D gene: NA

CDR3 protein: CASRGDSLYGYTF
V gene: TRBV2
D gene: NA

CDR3 protein: CASSVQGGAEAFF
V gene: TRBV5-1
D gene: TRBD1

CDR3 protein: CASSADRANTGELFF
V gene: TRBV2
D gene: TRBD1

CDR3 protein: CASSLQGLVEETQYF
V gene: TRBV5-1
D gene: NA

CDR3 protein: CASSLDRAGSNYGYTF
V gene: TRBV7-9
D gene: NA

CDR3 protein: CASSYSVNLAKNIQYF
V gene: TRBV6-5
D gene: NA

CDR3 protein: CASSTGQETGELFF
V gene: TRBV5-1
D gene: NA

CDR3 protein: CASSFIRGNSPLHF
V gene: TRBV11-2
D gene: NA

CDR3 protein: CASSPLGSSGANVLTF
V gene: TRBV5-4
D gene: NA

CDR3 protein: CASSQDRGPGDTQYF
V gene: TRBV4-3
D gene: TRBD1

CDR3 protein: CASSSGSSYEQYF
V gene: TRBV5-4
D gene: NA

CDR3 protein: CATSLGGQGRDDGYTF
V gene: TRBV15
D gene: TRBD1

CDR3 protein: CASSLFGFGRGEDTEAFF
V gene: TRBV5-6
D gene: TRBD1

CDR3 protein: CASSLKETQYF
V gene: TRBV7-9
D gene: NA

CDR3 protein: CASSEERGATDTQYF
V gene: TRBV7-8
D gene: TRBD2